The rows below give T cell receptor beta chains drawn from one sample of a study of CD4 and CD8 cells across lung adenocarcinoma regions. Each CDR3 protein gets one entry after TCRdb re-called the PCR reads with MiXCR. This table has about 7,300 distinct CDR3 sequences, about 41% appearing once. Sequencing used CD8+ T cells from the center of a lung tumor. The receptors shown here come from a male donor with lung adenocarcinoma. The CD4 and CD8 labels of this study may be unreliable. Each CDR3 is given with its conserved first and last residue. The order of the fields is clone size, J gene, V gene, D gene, CDR3 protein, CDR3 DNA. D genes are given only for firm matches. Size is omitted from some rows. Given values are once, few, many or a class for expanded clones.

abundance: many; j_gene: TRBJ1-1; v_gene: TRBV6-1; d_gene: .; CDR3aa: CASSVRRGTEAFF; CDR3nt: TGTGCCAGCAGCGTGCGGCGGGGAACTGAAGCTTTCTTT
abundance: few; j_gene: TRBJ2-2; v_gene: TRBV10-2; d_gene: TRBD2; CDR3aa: CASSPQVAGTGELFF; CDR3nt: TGCGCCAGCTCCCCACAGGTAGCGGGGACCGGGGAGCTGTTTTTT
abundance: once; j_gene: TRBJ2-1; v_gene: TRBV6-1; d_gene: .; CDR3aa: CASSEVIISSRVKDEQFF; CDR3nt: TGTGCCAGCAGTGAAGTAATAATCTCAAGCAGGGTCAAAGATGAGCAGTTCTTC
abundance: medium-sized; j_gene: TRBJ2-1; v_gene: TRBV6-5; d_gene: .; CDR3aa: CASSYGGSWGPHNEQFF; CDR3nt: TGTGCCAGCAGTTACGGGGGCTCGTGGGGGCCACACAATGAGCAGTTCTTC
abundance: .; j_gene: TRBJ2-3; v_gene: TRBV6-5; d_gene: .; CDR3aa: CASSYARLGTNTQYF; CDR3nt: TGTGCCAGCAGTTATGCTAGGTTAGGCACAAATACGCAGTATTTT
abundance: many; j_gene: TRBJ2-5; v_gene: TRBV6-1; d_gene: .; CDR3aa: CASSPPFSETQYF; CDR3nt: TGTGCCAGCAGTCCCCCCTTCTCAGAGACCCAGTACTTC
abundance: few; j_gene: TRBJ2-3; v_gene: TRBV6-1; d_gene: .; CDR3aa: CASSARPGHTQYF; CDR3nt: TGTGCCAGCAGTGCCCGCCCCGGTCATACGCAGTATTTT
abundance: .; j_gene: TRBJ2-7; v_gene: TRBV27; d_gene: .; CDR3aa: CASRLTAKDMQYF; CDR3nt: TGTGCCAGCAGGCTAACAGCCAAAGACATGCAGTATTTC
abundance: .; j_gene: TRBJ2-2; v_gene: TRBV29-1; d_gene: TRBD2; CDR3aa: CSVVTSGSGKTGELFF; CDR3nt: TGCAGCGTCGTCACTAGCGGGAGTGGCAAGACCGGGGAGCTGTTTTTT
abundance: many; j_gene: TRBJ2-5; v_gene: TRBV7-9; d_gene: .; CDR3aa: CASNIREIEETQYF; CDR3nt: TGTGCCAGCAACATTCGAGAAATCGAGGAGACCCAGTACTTC
abundance: many; j_gene: TRBJ2-7; v_gene: TRBV6-2/TRBV6-3; d_gene: TRBD2; CDR3aa: CASTPAGSGLSYEQYF; CDR3nt: TGTGCCAGCACCCCAGCGGGTAGCGGGCTTAGCTACGAGCAGTACTTC
abundance: few; j_gene: TRBJ2-2; v_gene: TRBV6-5; d_gene: .; CDR3aa: CVSSYRSSRSGELFF; CDR3nt: TGTGTCAGCAGTTACCGTTCGTCGCGTTCCGGGGAGCTGTTTTTT
abundance: many; j_gene: TRBJ2-3; v_gene: TRBV7-6; d_gene: TRBD2; CDR3aa: CANSFDEREPADTQYF; CDR3nt: TGTGCCAACAGCTTCGACGAGCGGGAGCCGGCCGATACGCAGTATTTT
abundance: many; j_gene: TRBJ2-6; v_gene: TRBV6-1; d_gene: .; CDR3aa: CASSKRQSSGANVLTF; CDR3nt: TGTGCCAGCAGTAAACGACAAAGCTCTGGGGCCAACGTCCTGACTTTC
abundance: .; j_gene: TRBJ2-3; v_gene: TRBV3-1; d_gene: .; CDR3aa: CASSQSTTGPQYF; CDR3nt: TGTGCCAGCAGCCAATCAACTACAGGTCCGCAGTATTTT
abundance: .; j_gene: TRBJ2-3; v_gene: TRBV6-1; d_gene: TRBD1; CDR3aa: CASSEITGETDTQYF; CDR3nt: TGTGCCAGCAGTGAAATTACAGGGGAAACAGATACGCAGTATTTT
abundance: many; j_gene: TRBJ2-1; v_gene: TRBV24-1; d_gene: .; CDR3aa: CATSVGTAYNEQFF; CDR3nt: TGTGCCACCAGTGTCGGGACCGCCTACAATGAGCAGTTCTTC
abundance: many; j_gene: TRBJ2-5; v_gene: TRBV12-3/TRBV12-4; d_gene: TRBD2; CDR3aa: CASSYLAGGREQYF; CDR3nt: TGTGCCAGCAGTTATCTAGCGGGGGGGCGGGAGCAGTACTTC
abundance: few; j_gene: TRBJ2-2; v_gene: TRBV4-1; d_gene: TRBD2; CDR3aa: CASSQGWGGGGTGELFF; CDR3nt: TGCGCCAGCAGCCAAGGATGGGGGGGGGGAGGGACCGGGGAGCTGTTTTTT
abundance: many; j_gene: TRBJ2-3; v_gene: TRBV11-3; d_gene: .; CDR3aa: CASTGPGTDTQYF; CDR3nt: TGTGCCAGCACCGGACCGGGTACAGATACGCAGTATTTT
abundance: .; j_gene: TRBJ1-1; v_gene: TRBV6-4; d_gene: .; CDR3aa: CASSVVLNTEAFF; CDR3nt: TGTGCCAGCAGTGTTGTTCTGAACACTGAAGCTTTCTTT
abundance: few; j_gene: TRBJ1-3; v_gene: TRBV6-1; d_gene: TRBD1; CDR3aa: CASSADRGGNTIYF; CDR3nt: TGTGCCAGCAGTGCGGACAGGGGCGGAAACACCATATATTTT
abundance: .; j_gene: TRBJ2-7; v_gene: TRBV6-1; d_gene: .; CDR3aa: CASTAAAGYEQYF; CDR3nt: TGTGCCAGCACCGCCGCAGCGGGCTACGAGCAGTACTTC
abundance: many; j_gene: TRBJ2-3; v_gene: TRBV6-1; d_gene: .; CDR3aa: CASSELHRPRANTQYF; CDR3nt: TGTGCCAGCAGTGAATTACACAGGCCTCGGGCAAATACGCAGTATTTT
abundance: many; j_gene: TRBJ1-6; v_gene: TRBV6-5; d_gene: .; CDR3aa: CASSYYPPSGSNSPLHF; CDR3nt: TGTGCCAGCAGTTACTACCCCCCCTCCGGGTCCAATTCACCCCTCCACTTT
abundance: many; j_gene: TRBJ2-3; v_gene: TRBV6-1; d_gene: TRBD2; CDR3aa: CASRLAGGPDTQYF; CDR3nt: TGTGCCAGCAGACTAGCGGGAGGGCCAGATACGCAGTATTTT
abundance: few; j_gene: TRBJ1-3; v_gene: TRBV6-1; d_gene: .; CDR3aa: CASSRDLLGNTIYF; CDR3nt: TGTGCCAGCAGTCGCGACCTACTGGGAAACACCATATATTTT
abundance: many; j_gene: TRBJ2-1; v_gene: TRBV4-2; d_gene: TRBD2; CDR3aa: CASSQDKFSRDYLNNEQFF; CDR3nt: TGTGCCAGCAGCCAAGATAAGTTTTCTCGGGACTACCTAAACAATGAGCAGTTCTTC
abundance: .; j_gene: TRBJ2-1; v_gene: TRBV27; d_gene: .; CDR3aa: CASSLKGGWTNEQFF; CDR3nt: TGTGCCAGCAGTTTAAAAGGAGGATGGACCAATGAGCAGTTCTTC
abundance: .; j_gene: TRBJ2-5; v_gene: TRBV6-1; d_gene: .; CDR3aa: CASSSTARQYF; CDR3nt: TGTGCCAGCAGCTCGACTGCACGGCAGTACTTC
abundance: .; j_gene: TRBJ1-4; v_gene: TRBV30; d_gene: .; CDR3aa: CAWSVRGEKKLFF; CDR3nt: TGTGCCTGGAGTGTCAGGGGAGAAAAGAAGCTGTTTTTT
abundance: .; j_gene: TRBJ2-2; v_gene: TRBV4-1; d_gene: TRBD2; CDR3aa: CASSQEGRGTGELFF; CDR3nt: TGCGCCAGCAGCCAAGAAGGGAGGGGTACCGGGGAGCTGTTTTTT